A selection of T cell receptor beta chains follows, all from one sample in a study of T cell responses to AZD1222 COVID-19 vaccine. Profiled with immunoSEQ multiplex PCR; TCRdb holds only in-frame clones, not every one. The table lists roughly 120,000 clones, 75% to 90% of them singletons, with 1.5% to 2% in the top ten. This specimen was peripheral blood, taken on day 0 of AZD1222 vaccination. Receptors originate from an adult in good health. CDR3s leave out the opening cysteine and the closing phenylalanine or tryptophan.

v_call,j_call,cdr3_aa
TRBV29-1,TRBJ1-5,SVQGATDQPQH
TRBV3-1/TRBV3-2,TRBJ1-2,ASSQDLQPGYGYT
TRBV3-1/TRBV3-2,TRBJ1-1,ASSHRLQGRTEAF
TRBV6-5,TRBJ2-7,ASSYSQIDSYEQY
TRBV7-2,TRBJ1-2,ASSLARTGFSTVAYGYT
TRBV18,TRBJ1-1,ASLGRIENTEAF
TRBV29-1,TRBJ1-2,SVEDVGGYT
TRBV6-4,TRBJ1-2,ASSDSRDGYT
TRBV10-2,TRBJ1-5,ASSGGPGQPQH
TRBV6-5,TRBJ1-2,ASIGTGRAYGYT
TRBV30,TRBJ1-2,AWSRDRPRGYT
TRBV19,TRBJ1-3,ASSIAIGGSSGNTIY
TRBV23-1,TRBJ2-1,ASSHHQGQDPCNEQF
TRBV12-3/TRBV12-4,TRBJ1-1,ASRTAEAF
TRBV7-3,TRBJ1-2,ASSPAGGNGYT
TRBV6-5,TRBJ2-1,ASSYEGAPLSEQF
TRBV9,TRBJ1-1,ASSVGDRGAPNTEAF
TRBV5-6,TRBJ2-2,ASSHRGHHLNTGELF
TRBV6-5,TRBJ1-5,ASTLWGEGQPQH
TRBV9,TRBJ2-2,ASSVALRGGLAGELF
TRBV5-4,TRBJ1-4,ASSMDRNEKLF
TRBV15,TRBJ1-5,ATSRGGLSNQPQH
TRBV3-1/TRBV3-2,TRBJ2-3,ASSHGPTDTQY
TRBV24-1,TRBJ2-1,ATSESGTGSYNEQF
TRBV19,TRBJ2-2,ASSPTAGPTGELF
TRBV5-1,TRBJ1-2,ASSLAGYGYT
TRBV11-2,TRBJ1-2,ASSLSRRGTYGYT
TRBV18,TRBJ2-7,ASSPRTSGGYEQY
TRBV29-1,TRBJ1-2,SVGGDWGFGYT
TRBV5-6,TRBJ2-4,ASSWLAGGPAKNIQY
TRBV6-2/TRBV6-3,TRBJ1-3,ASSYGQAASGNTIY
TRBV19,TRBJ2-5,ASSVASGISQETQY
TRBV7-9,TRBJ1-5,ASSLGAGSSDNQPQH
TRBV18,TRBJ1-6,ASSLTQGDNSPLH
TRBV6-4,TRBJ2-2,ATRGGENTGELF
TRBV6-6,TRBJ1-2,ASSPPRVGGYT
TRBV24-1,TRBJ2-5,ATSDSGTSGGGETQY
TRBV5-6,TRBJ1-1,ASSRRGTEAF
TRBV2,TRBJ2-1,ASTSTYSYNEQF
TRBV29-1,TRBJ1-1,SVEMWQGSTEAF
TRBV29-1,TRBJ2-3,SVVNRLSTDTQY
TRBV5-6,TRBJ1-5,ASSLGTGNQPQH
TRBV3-1/TRBV3-2,TRBJ1-1,ASSQTPGKGEAF
TRBV5-1,TRBJ2-3,ASRYFTDTQY
TRBV19,TRBJ1-5,ATTDRGGNQPQH
TRBV6-5,TRBJ1-4,ASKRGEATNEKLF
TRBV9,TRBJ2-5,ASNQIGVGETQY
TRBV19,TRBJ2-3,ASSIAGGLDTQY
TRBV1,TRBJ1-2,TSGPGQGYDYGYT